This passage covers 17 T cell receptor beta chains from one sample sequenced in a study of blood T cell repertoires in COVID-19. Measured with immunoSEQ multiplex PCR; TCRdb has only the in-frame clones, and not every one. The table shows about 170,000 clones, with 82% occurring only once. Input material: peripheral blood. The source is a woman aged 70-85 years with acute or convalescent COVID-19.

This clone showed up just once. The CDR3 coding sequence is TGTGCCAGCAGTCCCTCCCGGGGGACGGGAAACACCATATATTTT. It specifies CASSPSRGTGNTIYF. The chain couples TRBV7-2 to TRBJ1-3, with a tentative D call TRBD1 (5 bases). This CDR3 comprises 15 residues. CDR1 SGHTA and CDR2 FQGNSA come from the germline V gene. V was shortened by 6 bases and J by 4 bases, with 16 bases between the two germline ends.

The V and J genes are TRBV18 and TRBJ2-7; 8 bases line up with TRBD1. This CDR3 is built from 14 residues. From germline, CDR1 is KGHSH and CDR2 LQKENI. V was pared by 4 bases and J by 3 bases, with 5 bases of the junction left unmatched. The CDR3 bases are TGTGCCAGCTCACTCAGACAGGGGAACTACGAGCAGTACTTC. Its protein product is CASSLRQGNYEQYF. The full variable domain, with the rest looked up from reference TRBV18 and TRBJ2-7, is NAGVMQNPRHLVRRRGQEARLRCSPMKGHSHVYWYRQLPEEGLKFMVYLQKENIIDESGMPKERFSAEFPKEGPSILRIQQVVRGDSAAYFCASSLRQGNYEQYFGPGTRLTVT.

The chain uses TRBV6-6 and TRBJ2-3, with D perhaps TRBD2 (6 bases). Deletions cut 4 bases from V and 2 bases from J, with 16 bases between. The CDR3 has 16 amino acids. Looked up from germline, CDR1 is MNHNY and CDR2 is SVGAGI (reference sequence). DNA of the CDR3: TGTGCCAGCAGTTCAGCTCGGACTACCATCACAGATACGCAGTATTTT. Its protein product is CASSSARTTITDTQYF.

The gene calls are TRBV5-6 and TRBJ2-3; 10 nucleotides match TRBD2. Germline lookup yields CDR1 SGHDT and CDR2 YYEEEE. V shed 5 bases, J shed 6 bases, and the junction held 6 bases outside the gene matches. The CDR3 contains 14 residues. This chain's CDR3 is CASRGTSAVDTQYF. The CDR3 region has the DNA TGTGCCAGCAGGGGGACTAGCGCGGTGGATACGCAGTATTTT.

The chain has TRBV11-2 and TRBJ1-6, with 7 nucleotides matching TRBD1. V lost 5 bases and J lost 8; bases outside the gene matches: 12. Germline V lookup: CDR1 SGHAT, CDR2 FQNNGV. The length of the CDR3 is 16 residues. As DNA, the CDR3 is TGTGCCAGCAGCCAAACCCGACAGGGAAGGGATTCACCCCTCCACTTT. Its translation: CASSQTRQGRDSPLHF.

The J gene is TRBJ2-3, the V gene TRBV11-2; D possibly corresponds to TRBD1 (5 bases). The V end was cut by 1 base, the J end by 0 bases, with 8 bases between. This CDR3 comprises 15 residues. Germline CDR1 reads SGHAT; CDR2 reads FQNNGV. CDR3 in DNA: TGTGCCAGCAGCTTAGCTGACAGTAGCACAGATACGCAGTATTTT. Its translation is CASSLADSSTDTQYF.

This clone was seen more than once but under ten times. The genes are TRBV11-2 and TRBJ2-7; no clear D. CDR3 size: 15 residues. The ends were cut back, 3 bases at V and 0 bases at J, with 12 bases in the middle. Per germline, CDR1 SGHAT and CDR2 FQNNGV. The CDR3 sequence: CASSLSAELSYEQYF. CDR3 DNA sequence: TGTGCCAGCAGCTTGAGTGCGGAACTCTCCTACGAGCAGTACTTC.

The gene calls are TRBV14 and TRBJ1-4; D is possibly TRBD1 (5 bases). The germline V gene encodes CDR1 SGHDN and CDR2 FVKESK. The CDR3 length is 14 residues. V was clipped by 1 base and J by 6 bases, with 9 bases between them. CDR3 amino acids: CASSQVSGHEKLFF. The DNA of the CDR3 is TGTGCCAGCAGCCAAGTCTCAGGGCATGAAAAACTGTTTTTT.

The rearrangement joins TRBV7-2 to TRBJ2-3; D is undetermined. The CDR3 is 13 residues long. V was clipped by 2 bases and J by 3 bases, with 6 bases between them. Germline V gene lookup returns CDR1 SGHTA and CDR2 FQGNSA. This CDR3 is CASSLTKTDTQYF. The CDR3 region has the DNA TGTGCCAGCAGCTTAACTAAAACAGATACGCAGTATTTT.

This clone was detected only a few times. The CDR3 region is CASRWGGTEAFF. The CDR3 DNA reads as TGTGCCAGCAGGTGGGGGGGAACTGAAGCTTTCTTT. V gene TRBV12-3 or TRBV12-4 combines with J gene TRBJ1-1, with a possible D match to TRBD1 (5 bases). The CDR3 covers 12 residues. V gave up 6 bases and J gave up 5 bases, with 10 bases separating them.

The chain couples TRBV11-2 to TRBJ2-3, with TRBD2 identical over 8 bases. The junction had 2 bases not matched to a gene; V was cut back by 5 bases and J by 4 bases. Germline lookup yields CDR1 SGHAT and CDR2 FQNNGV. This CDR3 is built from 13 residues. Here the CDR3 reads CASSVLAADTQYF. CDR3 DNA: TGTGCCAGCAGCGTACTAGCGGCAGATACGCAGTATTTT.

The chain links TRBV19 to TRBJ1-3, with 7 bases lining up with TRBD1. The trim removed 10 bases at V and 1 base at J, leaving 4 bases unmatched. CDR1 LNHDA and CDR2 SQIVND come from the germline V gene (reference sequence). This CDR3 is 13 amino acids long. Here the CDR3 DNA reads TGTGCCACCAGACAGGGATCTGGAAACACCATATATTTT. This encodes CATRQGSGNTIYF.

The CDR3 sequence: CASSMVRTGNQPQHF. The CDR3 coding sequence is TGTGCCAGTAGTATGGTTCGGACAGGAAATCAGCCCCAGCATTTT. This chain connects TRBV19 to TRBJ1-5, with 7 bases matching TRBD1. V lost 3 bases to trimming and J lost 4 bases; unmatched junction nucleotides: 6. Germline V gene sequence: CDR1 LNHDA, CDR2 SQIVND (reference sequence). There are 15 residues in the CDR3.

In its sample, this clone was seen many times. The gene calls are TRBV7-2 and TRBJ2-7; 11 bases fit TRBD1. The CDR3 length is 15 residues. V was clipped by 2 bases and J by 4 bases; unmatched bases: 4. CDR1 is SGHTA, CDR2 FQGNSA, per germline. This CDR3 reads CASSLHGTGGYEQYF. The CDR3 nucleotides read TGTGCCAGCAGCTTACATGGGACAGGGGGTTACGAGCAGTACTTC.

In its sample, this clone was seen once. The chain joins TRBV7-3 to TRBJ2-5; TRBD2 matches at 10 bases. CDR1 is SGHTA, CDR2 FQGTGA, per germline. J was trimmed by 5 bases and V by 5 bases; bases with no gene match: 11. The CDR3 has 16 residues. The CDR3 sequence is CASSPRGSGGAETQYF. The CDR3, as DNA: TGTGCCAGCAGCCCCAGGGGGAGCGGGGGGGCTGAGACCCAGTACTTC.

This clone was counted many times. V is TRBV6-6 and J is TRBJ2-1; the D gene is possibly TRBD2 (5 bases). Germline V gene data show CDR1 as MNHNY and CDR2 as SVGAGI (reference sequence). This CDR3 spans 16 amino acids. V was shortened by 0 bases and J by 3 bases, with 12 bases between the two germline ends. This CDR3 reads CASSYSAGSLYNEQFF. The DNA for the CDR3 is TGTGCCAGCAGTTACTCGGCGGGCTCGCTCTACAATGAGCAGTTCTTC.

The V gene is TRBV5-1, the J gene TRBJ1-2, with TRBD1 matching over 7 bases. The J segment lost 6 bases and the V segment lost 3 bases, leaving 8 bases of the junction unmatched. Germline loops: CDR1 SGHRS, CDR2 YFSETQ. CDR3 length: 14 residues. CDR3 residues: CASSSPGQPDGYTF. The CDR3 DNA reads TGCGCCAGCAGCTCACCGGGACAGCCAGATGGCTACACCTTC.